Following are 3 T cell receptor beta chains from one sample sequenced in a study of cytomegalovirus exposure and HLA in healthy donors. The protocol was immunoSEQ multiplex PCR, while the TCRdb copy is restricted to in-frame clones and leaves out a portion. Of 250,000 to 400,000 clones in the sample, nearly 90% were seen once. The sequenced sample was PBMCs. The receptor set was obtained from a man aged 25 to 40 in good health and CMV-seronegative.

The V call is TRBV7-2, the J call TRBJ1-2; 10 positions agree with TRBD1. The germline V gene has CDR1 SGHTA and CDR2 FQGNSA. The CDR3 has 15 residues. Trimming cost V 5 bases and J 2 bases; bases outside gene matches: 5. The CDR3 DNA reads as TGTGCCAGCAGCGTCGACAGGGGGCGCAACTATGGCTACACCTTC. Residues: CASSVDRGRNYGYTF.

The CDR3 DNA reads as TGTGCCAGCAGCTTAGGACAGGGGGGGTACGAGCAGTACTTC. Amino acids: CASSLGQGGYEQYF. V is TRBV7-6 and J is TRBJ2-7, with 9 nucleotides matching TRBD1. The germline V gene has CDR1 SGHVS and CDR2 FNYEAQ. Trimming removed 1 base from V and 4 bases from J; junction bases left unmatched: 2. The CDR3 sequence is 14 residues long.

The V call is TRBV25-1, the J call TRBJ1-2, with a possible D match to TRBD1 (6 bases). Germline CDR1 reads MGHDK; CDR2 reads SYGVNS. This CDR3 has 15 residues. Between the trimmed V and J ends, which lost 2 bases and 2 bases, there was a span of 12 bases. The CDR3 sequence is CASSETRGQNYGYTF. In DNA form, the CDR3 reads TGTGCCAGCAGTGAAACCCGTGGACAGAACTATGGCTACACCTTC.